This is a list of T cell receptor beta chains from one sample in a study of cytomegalovirus exposure and HLA in healthy donors. The method was immunoSEQ multiplex PCR; TCRdb's version includes in-frame clones alone and lacks a portion of them. This sample has around 140,000 clones, with roughly 71% found just once. Sequences were obtained from PBMCs. The source is a middle-aged woman in good health and CMV-seronegative. Each CDR3 is given with its conserved first and last residue.

CDR3 length	V gene	J gene	CDR3 protein
15	TRBV7-9	TRBJ1-1	CSSSLNLFGQGEAFF
14	TRBV28	TRBJ1-2	CASNTGTVLYGYTF
13	TRBV10-3	TRBJ1-2	CAISEAANYGYTF
15	TRBV28	TRBJ2-6	CASSLTGAGANVLTF
15	TRBV7-9	TRBJ1-1	CASSFTSRANTEAFF
11	TRBV20-1	TRBJ1-2	CIRGSTYGYTF
15	TRBV18	TRBJ1-2	CASSREGTGGYGYTF
16	TRBV11-2	TRBJ2-1	CASSLTTSFPGDEQFF
14	TRBV6-5	TRBJ1-5	CASSSPGGFEPQHF
17	TRBV19	TRBJ1-1	CASSTGSAMTVNTEAFF
17	TRBV27	TRBJ2-1	CASSLSASGKSNNEQFF
15	TRBV28	TRBJ1-2	CASSLDFRRVYGYTF
14	TRBV6-5	TRBJ1-2	CASSLQAGFYGYTF
14	TRBV6-1	TRBJ1-3	CATADRGHGNTIYF
14	TRBV5-4	TRBJ1-6	CASSEGQTNSPLHF
14	TRBV4-3	TRBJ1-5	CASSQDGQGQPQHF
15	TRBV5-1	TRBJ2-7	CASSSDRGISYEQYF
16	TRBV5-1	TRBJ1-2	CASSLAGGASQRGYTF
13	TRBV6-1	TRBJ1-1	CASTEAPNTEAFF
15	TRBV25-1	TRBJ1-5	CASSWRQGLNQPQHF
18	TRBV4-2	TRBJ1-6	CASSQEPGQGYDNSPLHF
15	TRBV6-5	TRBJ1-3	CASSSAGSSGNTIYF
13	TRBV5-1	TRBJ1-1	CASSLDVRGMAFF
14	TRBV15	TRBJ1-1	CATEPDRLNTEAFF
14	TRBV6-5	TRBJ1-5	CASSAQDKDQPQHF
14	TRBV28	TRBJ2-2	CASRGGGNTGELFF
17	TRBV15	TRBJ2-6	CATSGLARESGANVLTF
15	TRBV6-6	TRBJ1-1	CASSYKTGGNTEAFF
15	TRBV5-1	TRBJ2-7	CASRSGGTVAYEQYF
12	TRBV29-1	TRBJ2-5	CSADRSQETQYF
13	TRBV18	TRBJ1-1	CASSPQGNTEAFF
16	TRBV25-1	TRBJ1-4	CASAFRRDSTNEKLFF
13	TRBV6-5	TRBJ1-2	CASSYKGARGYTF
15	TRBV4-3	TRBJ1-3	CASSQGGGAGNTIYF
14	TRBV6-5	TRBJ1-1	CASSYSGGNLEAFF
13	TRBV5-6	TRBJ2-3	CASRGLSTDTQYF
14	TRBV25-1	TRBJ2-7	CASSEQAGGGEQYF
14	TRBV28	TRBJ1-2	CASSRQGSYYGYTF
13	TRBV2	TRBJ2-3	CASKKGGTDTQYF
15	TRBV5-1	TRBJ2-3	CASSPRTGELDTQYF
14	TRBV5-4	TRBJ1-6	CASSLDRGNSPLHF
15	TRBV6-5	TRBJ1-1	CASRLIRDRGTEAFF
12	TRBV7-9	TRBJ1-1	CASNLQDTEAFF
15	TRBV5-1	TRBJ1-2	CASSLGGGLDYGYTF
15	TRBV5-6	TRBJ2-1	CASSFPAGGLNEQFF
15	TRBV7-9	TRBJ1-1	CASSLATVLNTEAFF
17	TRBV7-9	TRBJ2-5	CASSTRRLAGYQETQYF